The 13 T cell receptor beta chains reported below all come from one sample, sequenced in a study of Graves' ophthalmopathy and Graves' hyperthyroidism. CDR3 regions of TCR beta were amplified from RNA transcripts. First-round RT-PCR used HTBI primers; second-round multiplex PCR followed. TCRdb re-derived calls from the multiplex PCR reads in MiXCR, one entry per CDR3 protein. This table holds over a million distinct CDR3 sequences, about two fifths found once. The sample was peripheral blood or thyroid tissue (not recorded which). These receptors were taken from an adult man with Graves' hyperthyroidism.

This clonotype has at least ten counts. The chain is built from TRBV10-3 and TRBJ1-2; D unresolved. In germline, CDR1 is ENHRY, CDR2 SYGVKD. V gave up 2 bases and J gave up 3 bases, with 10 bases separating them. This CDR3 has 14 amino acids. CDR3 coding DNA: TGTGCCATCAGTGAGGACGGGCCCTACTATGGCTACACCTTC. It yields the protein CAISEDGPYYGYTF.

The V gene is TRBV2, the J gene TRBJ2-7; 8 bases match TRBD1. The V and J ends lost 6 bases and 6 bases, in that order; junction bases with no gene match: 10. The CDR3 runs to 14 residues. Germline V gene sequence: CDR1 SNHLY, CDR2 FYNNEI. The CDR3 coding sequence is TGTGCCAGCAGGGTAACAGGGGGACCCCTCGAGCAGTACTTC. This encodes CASRVTGGPLEQYF. Full variable domain (rest looked up from reference TRBV2 and TRBJ2-7): EPEVTQTPSHQVTQMGQEVILRCVPISNHLYFYWYRQILGQKVEFLVSFYNNEISEKSEIFDDQFSVERPDGSNFTLKIRSTKLEDSAMYFCASRVTGGPLEQYFGPGTRLTVT.

The chain uses TRBV7-8 and TRBJ1-6; D is undetermined. The CDR3 runs to 13 residues. V was cut by 8 bases and J by 4 bases, with 9 bases left in between. Per the germline V gene, CDR1 is SGHVS and CDR2 is FQNEAQ. The CDR3 region is CASPGKYNSPLHF. CDR3 sequence (DNA): TGTGCCAGCCCCGGAAAGTATAATTCACCCCTCCACTTT. Drawing the rest from reference TRBV7-8 and TRBJ1-6, the complete variable domain is GAGVSQSPRYKVAKRGQDVALRCDPISGHVSLFWYQQALGQGPEFLTYFQNEAQLDKSGLPSDRFFAERPEGSVSTLKIQRTQQEDSAVYLCASPGKYNSPLHFGNGTRLTVT.

Only one count was recorded for this clonotype. This rearrangement joins TRBV6-1 to TRBJ2-7; TRBD1 aligns across 8 bases. Trimming cost V 6 bases and J 11 bases; bases outside gene matches: 6. Looked up from germline, CDR1 is MNHNS and CDR2 is SASEGT. The CDR3 totals 11 residues. CDR3 DNA sequence: TGTGCCAGCAGCGGGACAGGAGAAGAGTACTTC. Amino acids: CASSGTGEEYF.

Details on this clonotype: One junction end does not reproduce the germline sequence, and a read error may be involved. This rearrangement joins TRBV2 to TRBJ1-5; tentatively, D is TRBD1 (6 bases). Germline assignment: CDR1 SNHLY and CDR2 FYNNEI. The CDR3 is 14 residues long. The CDR3 DNA sequence: TGTGCCAGCAGCCGGGGGGGCAGCAATCGGCCCCAGCATTTT. This sequence encodes CASSRGGSNRPQHF. The entire variable domain, with the rest obtained from reference TRBV2 and TRBJ1-5, is as follows: EPEVTQTPSHQVTQMGQEVILRCVPISNHLYFYWYRQILGQKVEFLVSFYNNEISEKSEIFDDQFSVERPDGSNFTLKIRSTKLEDSAMYFCASSRGGSNRPQHFGDGTRLSIL.

The gene calls are TRBV20-1 and TRBJ1-2, with TRBD1 matching 9 bases. This CDR3 contains 11 residues. With 6 bases clipped from V and 14 bases from J, the junction kept 10 bases outside the gene matches. CDR1 DFQATT and CDR2 SNEGSKA come from the germline V gene (reference sequence). CDR3 amino acids: CSADTGGSGTF. CDR3 nucleotide sequence: TGCAGTGCCGACACAGGGGGCTCGGGGACCTTC.

This chain joins TRBV12-3 or TRBV12-4 and TRBJ2-3; 11 bases agree with TRBD2. Trimming took 3 bases from V and 5 from J; bases not matched to a gene: 4. This CDR3 contains 15 residues. The CDR3 region has the DNA TGTGCCAGCAGTTTCGGTAGCGGGAGGGGAGATACGCAGTATTTT. The encoded protein is CASSFGSGRGDTQYF.

This clonotype has a count of ten or more. Sequence at one end of the junction differs from germline and may be a read error. The chain recombines TRBV7-2 with TRBJ2-5, with D possibly TRBD1 on 6 matching bases. This CDR3 is 12 amino acids long. Per germline, CDR1 SGHTA and CDR2 FQGNSA. The CDR3, as DNA: TGTGCCAGCACCTTACAGGGTGGGACCCAGTACTTC. This translates into CASTLQGGTQYF.

The V gene is TRBV7-9, the J gene TRBJ1-2; D unclear. Germline values: CDR1 SEHNR, CDR2 FQNEAQ (reference sequence). The CDR3 consists of 15 residues. With 5 bases removed from V and 2 bases from J, the gap between germline ends came to 15 bases. In nucleotides, the CDR3 is TGTGCCAGCAGCCCTTACTTAGGGAGGAACTATGGCTACACCTTC. Translation gives CASSPYLGRNYGYTF.

V gene TRBV25-1 combines with J gene TRBJ2-5; the D gene could be TRBD1 or TRBD2 (5 bases each). The CDR3 loop spans 12 amino acids. The germline V gene has CDR1 MGHDK and CDR2 SYGVNS. V lost 10 bases and J lost 5, with 14 bases in between. The CDR3 spells CAIRAGSETQYF. In nucleotides, the CDR3 is TGTGCCATCAGGGCGGGCAGTGAGACCCAGTACTTC. Full variable domain (remainder filled in from reference TRBV25-1 and TRBJ2-5): EADIYQTPRYLVIGTGKKITLECSQTMGHDKMYWYQQDPGMELHLIHYSYGVNSTEKGDLSSESTVSRIRTEHFPLTLESARPSHTSQYLCAIRAGSETQYFGPGTRLLVL.

This clonotype has a count of ten or more. V and J are TRBV25-1 and TRBJ1-1, with 12 bases aligning to TRBD1. V shed 6 bases and J 4 bases; nucleotides not matched to a gene: 9. The CDR3 extends over 16 amino acids. Germline CDR1 reads MGHDK; CDR2 reads SYGVNS. CDR3 sequence reads: CASSAGTGGWVTEAFF. In DNA, the CDR3 is TGTGCCAGCAGCGCCGGGACAGGGGGCTGGGTCACTGAAGCTTTCTTT.

This clonotype showed up just a few times. V and J are TRBV19 and TRBJ1-2, with 9 bases fitting TRBD1. This CDR3 has 14 residues. V lost 4 bases and J lost 7; bases outside the gene matches: 7. Germline CDR1 reads LNHDA; CDR2 reads SQIVND (reference sequence). The CDR3 nucleotides read TGTGCCAGTAGTACTACCGGGACAGGGAGTGGCTACACCTTC. Its translation: CASSTTGTGSGYTF.

Ten or more counts support this clonotype. CDR3 sequence: CASSLTTGRGYGYTF. In DNA, the CDR3 is TGTGCCAGCAGCTTAACGACCGGAAGGGGCTATGGCTACACCTTC. The V gene is TRBV7-2, the J gene TRBJ1-2; perhaps TRBD1 as D (5 bases). The germline V gene has CDR1 SGHTA and CDR2 FQGNSA. V lost 2 bases, J lost 4 bases, and 14 bases lay in between. This CDR3 spans 15 amino acids.